This TCR beta chain stems from a study of blood T cell repertoires in COVID-19. The V end was cut by 6 bases, the J end by 3 bases, with 12 bases between. The length of the CDR3 is 12 residues. The germline V gene has CDR1 SQVTM and CDR2 ANQGSEA. How the authors handled the data: Reference gene primer amplification gave nucleated cell count estimates. Sequencing was performed with immunoSEQ multiplex PCR; in TCRdb, only in-frame clones are kept and a portion is missing. Clone size and V and J calls were adopted from that table, with D and trimming inferred from the DNA. The sample lists 180,000 or so clones, over 75% seen once, with 9.8% in the top ten.

The clonotype comes from a woman aged 80 or older with acute or convalescent COVID-19. The material sequenced was peripheral blood. V and J are TRBV29-1 and TRBJ2-7, with D possibly being TRBD2 (6 bases). CDR3 amino acids: CSVAGTRYEQYF. The CDR3 coding sequence is TGCAGCGTAGCCGGGACTCGCTACGAGCAGTACTTC.